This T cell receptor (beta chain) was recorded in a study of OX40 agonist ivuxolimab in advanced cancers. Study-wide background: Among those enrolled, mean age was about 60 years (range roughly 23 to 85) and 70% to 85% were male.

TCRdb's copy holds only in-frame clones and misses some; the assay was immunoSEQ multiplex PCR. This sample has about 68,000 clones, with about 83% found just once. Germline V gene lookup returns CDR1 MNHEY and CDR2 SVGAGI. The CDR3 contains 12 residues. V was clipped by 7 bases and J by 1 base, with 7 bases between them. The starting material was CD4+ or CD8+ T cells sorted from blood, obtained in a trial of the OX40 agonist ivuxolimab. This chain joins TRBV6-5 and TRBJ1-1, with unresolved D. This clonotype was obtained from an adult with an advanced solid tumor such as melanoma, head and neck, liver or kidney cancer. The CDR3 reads CASKVENTEAFF. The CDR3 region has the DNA TGTGCCAGCAAGGTTGAGAACACTGAAGCTTTCTTT.